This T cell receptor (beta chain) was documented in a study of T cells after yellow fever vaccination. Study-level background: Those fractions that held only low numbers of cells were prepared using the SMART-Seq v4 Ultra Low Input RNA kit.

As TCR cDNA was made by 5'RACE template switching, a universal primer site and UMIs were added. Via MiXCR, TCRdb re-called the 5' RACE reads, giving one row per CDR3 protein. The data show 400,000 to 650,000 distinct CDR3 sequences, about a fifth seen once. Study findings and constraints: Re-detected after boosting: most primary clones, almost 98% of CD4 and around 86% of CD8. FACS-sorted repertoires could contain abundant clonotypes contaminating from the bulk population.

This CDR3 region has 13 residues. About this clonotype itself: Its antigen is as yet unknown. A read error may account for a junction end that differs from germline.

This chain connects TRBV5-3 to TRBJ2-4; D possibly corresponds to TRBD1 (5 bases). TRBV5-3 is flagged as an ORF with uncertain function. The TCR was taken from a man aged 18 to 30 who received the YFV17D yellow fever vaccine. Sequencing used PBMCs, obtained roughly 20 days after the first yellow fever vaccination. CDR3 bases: TGTGCCAGAAGCTTATTCAGGGCCGATGGGGTTGAATTC. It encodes CARSLFRADGVEF.